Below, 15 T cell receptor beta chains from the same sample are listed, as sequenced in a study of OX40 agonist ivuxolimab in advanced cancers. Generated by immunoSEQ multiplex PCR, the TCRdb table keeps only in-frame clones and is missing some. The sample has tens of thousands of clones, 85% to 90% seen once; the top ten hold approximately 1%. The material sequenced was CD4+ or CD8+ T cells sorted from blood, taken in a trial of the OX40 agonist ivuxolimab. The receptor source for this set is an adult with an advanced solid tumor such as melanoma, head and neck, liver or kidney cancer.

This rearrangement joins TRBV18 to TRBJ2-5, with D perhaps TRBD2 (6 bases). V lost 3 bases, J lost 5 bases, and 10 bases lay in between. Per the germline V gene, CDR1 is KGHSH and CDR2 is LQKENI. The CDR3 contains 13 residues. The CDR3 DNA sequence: TGTGCCAGCTCACCTGGACGGGGGGAGACCCAGTACTTC. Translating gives CASSPGRGETQYF. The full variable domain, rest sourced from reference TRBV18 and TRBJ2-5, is NAGVMQNPRHLVRRRGQEARLRCSPMKGHSHVYWYRQLPEEGLKFMVYLQKENIIDESGMPKERFSAEFPKEGPSILRIQQVVRGDSAAYFCASSPGRGETQYFGPGTRLLVL.

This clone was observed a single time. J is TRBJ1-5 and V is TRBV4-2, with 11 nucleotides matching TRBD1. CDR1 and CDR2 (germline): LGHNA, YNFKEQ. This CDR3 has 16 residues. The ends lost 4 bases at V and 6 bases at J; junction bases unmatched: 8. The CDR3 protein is CASSPSLGQGAQPQHF. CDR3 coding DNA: TGTGCCAGCAGCCCCTCACTCGGACAGGGGGCTCAGCCCCAGCATTTT.

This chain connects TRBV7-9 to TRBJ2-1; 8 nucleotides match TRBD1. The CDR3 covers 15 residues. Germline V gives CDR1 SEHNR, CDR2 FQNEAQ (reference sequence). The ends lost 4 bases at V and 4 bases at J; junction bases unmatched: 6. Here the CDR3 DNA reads TGTGCCAGCAGCTGGGGACAGGAGTTTTACAATGAGCAGTTCTTC. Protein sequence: CASSWGQEFYNEQFF.

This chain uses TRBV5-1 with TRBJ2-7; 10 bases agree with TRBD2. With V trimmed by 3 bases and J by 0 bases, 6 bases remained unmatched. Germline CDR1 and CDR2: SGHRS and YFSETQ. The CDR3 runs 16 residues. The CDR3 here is CASSSRVAGGSYEQYF. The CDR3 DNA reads TGCGCCAGCAGCTCCCGGGTAGCGGGGGGCTCCTACGAGCAGTACTTC.

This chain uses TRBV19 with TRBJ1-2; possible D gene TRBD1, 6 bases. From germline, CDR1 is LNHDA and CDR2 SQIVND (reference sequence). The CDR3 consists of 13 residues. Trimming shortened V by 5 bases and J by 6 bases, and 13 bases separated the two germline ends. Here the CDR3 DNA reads TGTGCCAGTAGTCGGACAGCAGCGAATGGCTACACCTTC. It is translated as CASSRTAANGYTF. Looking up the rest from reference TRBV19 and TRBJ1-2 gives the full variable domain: DGGITQSPKYLFRKEGQNVTLSCEQNLNHDAMYWYRQDPGQGLRLIYYSQIVNDFQKGDIAEGYSVSREKKESFPLTVTSAQKNPTAFYLCASSRTAANGYTFGSGTRLTVV.

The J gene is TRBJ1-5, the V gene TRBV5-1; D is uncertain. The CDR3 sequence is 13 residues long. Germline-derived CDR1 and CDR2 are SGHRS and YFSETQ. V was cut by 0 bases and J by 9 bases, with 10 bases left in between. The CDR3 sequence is CASSLEGRRPQHF. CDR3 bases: TGCGCCAGCAGCTTGGAGGGCAGGAGGCCCCAGCATTTT.

The CDR3 spells CAWAGLEAVTGGYEQYF. The CDR3 nucleotides are TGTGCCTGGGCCGGATTGGAGGCGGTAACAGGGGGTTATGAGCAGTACTTC. The rearrangement joins TRBV30 to TRBJ2-7; TRBD1 aligns across 8 bases. J lost 7 bases, V lost 5 bases, and 22 bases had no gene match. This CDR3 contains 17 residues. In germline, CDR1 is GTSNPN, CDR2 SVGIG (reference sequence).

DNA of the CDR3: TGTGCCAGCAGCCCGGAGGGCAATCAGCCCCAGCATTTT. Translation: CASSPEGNQPQHF. The chain employs TRBV25-1 and TRBJ1-5, with D hard to call. Germline V gene lookup returns CDR1 MGHDK and CDR2 SYGVNS. This CDR3 comprises 13 residues. Trimming removed 6 bases from V and 2 bases from J, with 8 bases in between.

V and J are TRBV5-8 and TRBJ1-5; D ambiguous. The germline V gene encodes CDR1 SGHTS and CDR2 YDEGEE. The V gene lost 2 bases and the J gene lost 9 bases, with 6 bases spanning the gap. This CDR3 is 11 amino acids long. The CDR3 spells CASSFEAPQHF. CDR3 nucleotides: TGTGCCAGCAGCTTCGAGGCGCCCCAGCATTTT.

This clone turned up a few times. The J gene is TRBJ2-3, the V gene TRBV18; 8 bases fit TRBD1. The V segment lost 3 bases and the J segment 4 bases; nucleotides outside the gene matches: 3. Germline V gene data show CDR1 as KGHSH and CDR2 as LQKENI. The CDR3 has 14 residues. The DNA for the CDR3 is TGTGCCAGCTCACCGGACAGGGAAGCAGATACGCAGTATTTT. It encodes CASSPDREADTQYF.

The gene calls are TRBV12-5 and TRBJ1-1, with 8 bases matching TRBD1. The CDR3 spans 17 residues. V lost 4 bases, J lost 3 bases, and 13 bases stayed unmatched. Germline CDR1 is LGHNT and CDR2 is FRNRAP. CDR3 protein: CASGSRPTGERYTEAFF. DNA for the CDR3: TGTGCTAGTGGTTCGAGACCGACAGGGGAGAGATACACTGAAGCTTTCTTT.

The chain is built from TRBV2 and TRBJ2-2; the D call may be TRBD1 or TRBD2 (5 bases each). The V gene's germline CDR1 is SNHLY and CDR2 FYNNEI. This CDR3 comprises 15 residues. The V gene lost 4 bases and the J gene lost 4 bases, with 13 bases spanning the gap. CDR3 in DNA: TGTGCCAGCAGTGTAGGGGACGGGCGCACCGGGGAGCTGTTTTTT. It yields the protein CASSVGDGRTGELFF.

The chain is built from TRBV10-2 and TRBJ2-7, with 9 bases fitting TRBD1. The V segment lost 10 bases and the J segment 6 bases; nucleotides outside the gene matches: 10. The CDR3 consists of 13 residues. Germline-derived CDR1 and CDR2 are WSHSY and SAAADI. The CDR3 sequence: CATQTGGAGEQYF. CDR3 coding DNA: TGCGCCACACAAACAGGGGGCGCGGGCGAGCAGTACTTC.

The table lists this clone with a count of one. The chain's CDR3 is CASHRAGGNYNEQFF. The CDR3 nucleotides are TGTGCCAGCCATCGGGCAGGTGGAAACTACAATGAGCAGTTCTTC. The chain employs TRBV5-4 and TRBJ2-1; D remains ambiguous. CDR1 is SGHNT, CDR2 YYREEE, per germline (reference sequence). Trimming shortened V by 7 bases and J by 3 bases, and 17 bases separated the two germline ends. The CDR3 runs 15 residues. Variable domain in full (rest from reference TRBV5-4 and TRBJ2-1): ETGVTQSPTHLIKTRGQQVTLRCSSQSGHNTVSWYQQALGQGPQFIFQYYREEENGRGNFPPRFSGLQFPNYSSELNVNALELDDSALYLCASHRAGGNYNEQFFGPGTRLTVL.

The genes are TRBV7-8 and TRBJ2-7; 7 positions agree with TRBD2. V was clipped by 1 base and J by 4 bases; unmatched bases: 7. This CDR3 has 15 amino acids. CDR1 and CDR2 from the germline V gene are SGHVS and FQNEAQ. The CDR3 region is CASSLVGGDPYEQYF. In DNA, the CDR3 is TGTGCCAGCAGCTTAGTTGGGGGGGACCCATACGAGCAGTACTTC.